These 31 T cell receptor beta chains were sequenced from one sample in a study of post-analysis software for immune sequencing data. Study outcomes and limitations: Controls showed lower frequencies than patients for roughly five TRBV segments, and TRBV5-6, TRBV5-1 and TRBV20-1 were among these.

Unique molecular identifiers had been added to the TCR beta cDNA libraries. MiXCR, run by TCRdb on the PCR reads, gives a single entry per CDR3 protein. The table includes fewer than 600,000 distinct CDR3 sequences, over 35% detected once. Their cognate antigens are unknown. The sample was blood. The receptor set was obtained from a girl aged 5-17 years with multiple sclerosis.

The rearrangement joins TRBV6-6 to TRBJ1-5; D is undetermined. Trimming stripped 3 bases from V and 4 bases from J, with 13 bases between. CDR1 is MNHNY and CDR2 is SVGAGI in the germline V gene (reference sequence). The CDR3 extends over 15 amino acids. The CDR3 sequence is CASSYGSGGNQPQHF. The CDR3 DNA sequence: TGTGCCAGCAGTTATGGGAGCGGTGGGAATCAGCCCCAGCATTTT.

A few counts support this clonotype. This rearrangement joins TRBV29-1 to TRBJ2-1; 7 positions agree with TRBD1. The junction had 2 bases not matched to a gene; V was cut back by 7 bases and J by 5 bases. The CDR3 is 11 residues long. CDR1 and CDR2 (germline): SQVTM, ANQGSEA. The CDR3: CSGTGHNEQFF. In DNA form, the CDR3 reads TGCAGCGGGACAGGCCACAATGAGCAGTTCTTC.

This chain's CDR3 is CATSRKGTGGTDTQYF. The CDR3 coding sequence is TGTGCCACCAGCAGGAAAGGGACAGGGGGCACAGATACGCAGTATTTT. V is TRBV15 and J is TRBJ2-3; 10 nucleotides agree with TRBD1. V shed 3 bases and J 1 base; nucleotides not matched to a gene: 4. Germline lookup yields CDR1 LNHNV and CDR2 YYDKDF (reference sequence). This CDR3 region has 16 residues.

This clonotype was seen a few times. The J gene is TRBJ2-7, the V gene TRBV28; the D is unclear. Judging by the DNA end, TRBJ2-5 fits better; the J call may be wrong. The V gene's germline CDR1 is MDHEN and CDR2 SYDVKM. This CDR3 is 12 amino acids long. Written as DNA, the CDR3 is TGTGCCAGCAGGGTGGTAGGGGAGACCCAGTACTTC. It translates to CASRVVGETQYF.

A few counts support this clonotype. One junction end disagrees with the germline gene, perhaps due to a read error. The rearrangement joins TRBV6-1 to TRBJ2-2, with TRBD1 as a possible D gene (6 bases). The CDR3 covers 16 residues. Germline V lookup: CDR1 MNHNS, CDR2 SASEGT. The CDR3 DNA sequence: TGTGCCAGCAGTGAAGGAACAGGGATTTACACTGGGGAGCTGTTTTTT. Protein sequence: CASSEGTGIYTGELFF.

The chain combines TRBV28 with TRBJ2-3, with 8 nucleotides matching TRBD2. Germline values: CDR1 MDHEN, CDR2 SYDVKM. With 7 bases clipped from V and 2 bases from J, the junction kept 17 bases outside the gene matches. The CDR3 runs to 18 residues. The DNA for the CDR3 is TGTGCCAGCACCCGGGACTTTAGGACTAGCCAAATCACAGATACGCAGTATTTT. Encoded protein: CASTRDFRTSQITDTQYF. Based on the CDR3 plus reference TRBV28 and TRBJ2-3, the full variable domain is DVKVTQSSRYLVKRTGEKVFLECVQDMDHENMFWYRQDPGLGLRLIYFSYDVKMKEKGDIPEGYSVSREKKERFSLILESASTNQTSMYLCASTRDFRTSQITDTQYFGPGTRLTVL.

The chain is built from TRBV11-2 and TRBJ2-7, with 10 bases fitting TRBD2. This CDR3 has 16 amino acids. V lost 5 bases, J lost 0 bases, and 7 bases stayed unmatched. The germline V gene has CDR1 SGHAT and CDR2 FQNNGV. CDR3 nucleotides: TGTGCCAGCAGCCTCGTACTAGCGGGGCCCTCCTACGAGCAGTACTTC. It specifies CASSLVLAGPSYEQYF.

This clonotype occurred a few times. V gene TRBV29-1 combines with J gene TRBJ2-5, with 10 bases identical to TRBD2. Germline-derived CDR1 and CDR2 are SQVTM and ANQGSEA. The CDR3 is made up of 15 amino acids. The trim removed 1 base at V and 2 bases at J, leaving 4 bases unmatched. The CDR3: CSVEVLLAGQETQYF. The CDR3 DNA follows: TGCAGCGTTGAAGTCCTACTAGCGGGGCAAGAGACCCAGTACTTC.

V is TRBV11-2 and J is TRBJ2-1, with a weak D call TRBD2 (6 bases). V was cut by 1 base and J by 10 bases, with 8 bases left in between. Per the germline V gene, CDR1 is SGHAT and CDR2 is FQNNGV. CDR3 length: 12 amino acids. The CDR3 DNA sequence: TGTGCCAGCAGCTTAGCGGGGGAGGAGCAGTTCTTC. Its protein product is CASSLAGEEQFF.

This chain joins TRBV24-1 and TRBJ2-5; D gene uncertain. Germline lookup yields CDR1 KGHDR and CDR2 SFDVKD. The CDR3 has 14 residues. V was shortened by 8 bases and J by 1 base, with 13 bases between the two germline ends. CDR3 nucleotides: TGTGCCACCATCCAGACTCCTGTCCAAGAGACCCAGTACTTC. Translation gives CATIQTPVQETQYF.

This clonotype was seen at least ten times. CDR3 loop: CSAPPAGYSYNEQFF. The DNA of the CDR3 is TGCAGTGCGCCTCCCGCAGGGTACTCCTACAATGAGCAGTTCTTC. This chain joins TRBV20-1 and TRBJ2-1, with a weak D call TRBD1 (5 bases). This CDR3 spans 15 amino acids. The V gene's germline CDR1 is DFQATT and CDR2 SNEGSKA (reference sequence). The V and J ends lost 6 bases and 0 bases respectively, with 15 bases between them.

This sequence joins TRBV20-1 and TRBJ2-3, with D unclear. There are 15 residues in the CDR3. The germline V and J ends were trimmed by 0 bases and 2 bases, with 12 bases remaining between them. CDR1 is DFQATT and CDR2 is SNEGSKA in the germline V gene (reference sequence). This chain's CDR3 is CSARDGRVATDTQYF. The CDR3 DNA sequence: TGCAGTGCTAGAGATGGACGGGTCGCCACAGATACGCAGTATTTT.

In this sample, this clonotype turned up a few times. V gene TRBV4-2 combines with J gene TRBJ1-6, with 11 bases identical to TRBD1. Germline V gene lookup returns CDR1 LGHNA and CDR2 YNFKEQ. The CDR3 loop spans 20 amino acids. V was pared by 4 bases and J by 10 bases, with 21 bases of the junction left unmatched. CDR3 nucleotides: TGTGCCAGCAGCCCACGGGCCTGGACAGGGGGCAAAGGTTTCGGATCACCCCTCCACTTT. Translating it yields CASSPRAWTGGKGFGSPLHF.

CDR3 region: CSARPGLRGETQYF. In DNA form, the CDR3 reads TGCAGTGCTAGACCGGGACTAAGGGGAGAGACCCAGTACTTC. This chain links TRBV20-1 with TRBJ2-5; 7 bases are shared with TRBD2. The germline V gene has CDR1 DFQATT and CDR2 SNEGSKA (reference sequence). With 2 bases clipped from V and 4 bases from J, the junction kept 7 bases outside the gene matches. The CDR3 loop spans 14 amino acids.

This sequence joins TRBV6-1 and TRBJ2-7; D call uncertain. Germline CDR1 and CDR2: MNHNS and SASEGT. The CDR3 contains 15 residues. The ends were cut back, 7 bases at V and 3 bases at J, with 19 bases in the middle. CDR3 nucleotides: TGTGCCAGCACTCCATCCCAACGATTAGGCTACGAGCAGTACTTC. Its translation is CASTPSQRLGYEQYF.

This clonotype was recorded a few times. The chain couples TRBV28 to TRBJ2-5; no clear D. V was clipped by 5 bases and J by 11 bases, with 18 bases between them. The germline V gene has CDR1 MDHEN and CDR2 SYDVKM. This CDR3 region has 13 residues. CDR3 nucleotides: TGTGCCAGCAGTCCCCGACTCACTCTGGGGCAGTACTTC. Translation gives CASSPRLTLGQYF.

This clonotype was found once. The rearrangement links TRBV9 to TRBJ2-7; 8 positions agree with TRBD1. CDR3 length equals 14 residues. Germline CDR1 is SGDLS and CDR2 is YYNGEE. The V gene end was trimmed by 3 bases and the J gene end by 7 bases; junction bases not matched to a gene: 9. The CDR3 is CASSGEPGGEEQYF. In nucleotides, the CDR3 is TGTGCCAGCAGCGGAGAGCCAGGGGGCGAAGAGCAGTACTTC. The full variable domain, completed using reference TRBV9 and TRBJ2-7, is DSGVTQTPKHLITATGQRVTLRCSPRSGDLSVYWYQQSLDQGLQFLIQYYNGEERAKGNILERFSAQQFPDLHSELNLSSLELGDSALYFCASSGEPGGEEQYFGPGTRLTVT.

V and J are TRBV19 and TRBJ2-7; D is perhaps TRBD2 (5 bases). Germline CDR1 LNHDA, CDR2 SQIVND (reference sequence). This CDR3 is 15 amino acids long. Trimming removed 5 bases from V and 0 bases from J, with 14 bases in between. The chain's CDR3 is CASSQAGGNSYEQYF. DNA of the CDR3: TGTGCCAGTAGTCAGGCGGGCGGCAACTCCTACGAGCAGTACTTC.

A few counts support this clonotype. For the CDR3, the DNA is TGTGCCAGCAGCTTATCCGGGACCAAAAACATTCAGTACTTC. This translates into CASSLSGTKNIQYF. The chain joins TRBV13 to TRBJ2-4, with a possible D match to TRBD2 (5 bases). The CDR3 has 14 amino acids. CDR1 PRHDT and CDR2 FYEKMQ come from the germline V gene (reference sequence). V was cut by 2 bases and J by 2 bases, with 7 bases left in between.

The chain employs TRBV11-2 and TRBJ1-5; D gene unclear. Trimming left V 1 base short and J 7 bases short, with 14 bases between. In germline, CDR1 is SGHAT, CDR2 FQNNGV. CDR3 length: 15 amino acids. CDR3 nucleotides: TGTGCCAGCAGCTTAGGTGTAGGGAATTCCCAGCCCCAGCATTTT. Protein product: CASSLGVGNSQPQHF.

The V call is TRBV27, the J call TRBJ2-7; 7 nucleotides match TRBD2. The CDR3 consists of 16 residues. Per germline, CDR1 MNHEY and CDR2 SMNVEV (reference sequence). Unmatched junction bases numbered 12, after V lost 7 bases and J lost 0 bases. CDR3 in DNA: TGTGCCAGCATTGAACTAGCGCCCTCCCTCTCCTACGAGCAGTACTTC. It yields the protein CASIELAPSLSYEQYF.

The chain uses TRBV12-3 or TRBV12-4 and TRBJ2-5, with D perhaps assigned TRBD1 or TRBD2 (5 bases each). The CDR3 is made up of 14 amino acids. V was cut by 6 bases and J by 2 bases, with 13 bases left in between. CDR3 in amino acids: CASRTGTEQETQYF. The DNA for the CDR3 is TGTGCCAGCAGAACGGGGACCGAGCAAGAGACCCAGTACTTC.

This clonotype has a handful of counts. The chain couples TRBV5-1 to TRBJ2-7; no definite D call. Germline CDR1 is SGHRS and CDR2 is YFSETQ. The CDR3 runs 15 residues. The V end lost 0 bases, the J end lost 4 bases, and 14 bases lay between the germline ends. CDR3 DNA: TGCGCCAGCAGCTTGGTGGCTAGTGGTGATTACGAGCAGTACTTC. Its protein product is CASSLVASGDYEQYF.

The chain is built from TRBV10-3 and TRBJ2-7, with D possibly being TRBD2 (6 bases). Between the trimmed V and J ends, which lost 5 bases and 5 bases, there was a span of 19 bases. Germline V lookup: CDR1 ENHRY, CDR2 SYGVKD. The CDR3 contains 15 residues. CDR3 loop: CAISSTRRDQNEQYF. In DNA, the CDR3 is TGTGCCATCAGTTCTACTAGGAGGGATCAGAACGAGCAGTACTTC.

The chain uses TRBV6-1 and TRBJ1-6; D unresolved. V was trimmed by 6 bases and J by 10 bases, leaving 10 bases between them. This CDR3 comprises 12 residues. Germline values: CDR1 MNHNS, CDR2 SASEGT. CDR3 sequence (DNA): TGTGCCAGCAGGTTAGAAGACTCACCCCTCCACTTT. It specifies CASRLEDSPLHF.

The rearrangement uses TRBV29-1 and TRBJ2-7; D is unresolved. Germline CDR1 and CDR2: SQVTM and ANQGSEA. Between the trimmed V and J ends, which lost 7 bases and 8 bases, there was a span of 21 bases. The CDR3 consists of 13 residues. The CDR3 here is CSGLAPLLGQQYF. CDR3 DNA sequence: TGCAGCGGGCTGGCCCCTCTCCTAGGTCAGCAGTACTTC.

Only a few counts were recorded for this clonotype. The rearrangement links TRBV27 to TRBJ2-7, with D maybe TRBD2 (5 bases). The end of the DNA fits TRBJ2-5 better, so the J call may be wrong. This CDR3 is 15 amino acids long. The germline V gene encodes CDR1 MNHEY and CDR2 SMNVEV (reference sequence). In nucleotides, the CDR3 is TGTGCCAGCAGTCCCAAACTAGATACGTACGAGACCCAGTACTTC. As protein: CASSPKLDTYETQYF.

This clonotype was observed a few times. This chain links TRBV18 with TRBJ2-1; weak D call: TRBD1 (6 bases). The CDR3 runs to 17 residues. The V end lost 3 bases, the J end lost 0 bases, and 15 bases lay between the germline ends. Per germline, CDR1 KGHSH and CDR2 LQKENI. The CDR3 is CASSPQGGSDSYNEQFF. The CDR3 DNA follows: TGTGCCAGCTCACCGCAAGGGGGATCAGACTCCTACAATGAGCAGTTCTTC. The whole variable domain, filled in from reference TRBV18 and TRBJ2-1, reads NAGVMQNPRHLVRRRGQEARLRCSPMKGHSHVYWYRQLPEEGLKFMVYLQKENIIDESGMPKERFSAEFPKEGPSILRIQQVVRGDSAAYFCASSPQGGSDSYNEQFFGPGTRLTVL.

The chain is built from TRBV6-5 and TRBJ2-7; D assignment may be TRBD1 or TRBD2 (6 bases each). CDR1 is MNHEY and CDR2 is SVGAGI in the germline V gene. Trimming left V 0 bases short and J 1 base short, with 10 bases between. The CDR3 spans 15 residues. The CDR3 loop reads CASSYSGGASYEQYF. CDR3 in DNA: TGTGCCAGCAGTTACTCCGGGGGCGCTTCCTACGAGCAGTACTTC.

The chain employs TRBV5-1 and TRBJ2-3; possibly TRBD1 or TRBD2 for D (6 bases each). The CDR3 sequence is 17 residues long. Looked up from germline, CDR1 is SGHRS and CDR2 is YFSETQ. Deletions cut 0 bases from V and 2 bases from J, with 16 bases between. In nucleotides, the CDR3 is TGCGCCAGCAGCTTGGATGGGGGGCTAGCCCTCACAGATACGCAGTATTTT. As protein: CASSLDGGLALTDTQYF.

The sample holds a few counts of this clonotype. This chain links TRBV7-2 with TRBJ2-7; 11 nucleotides line up with TRBD2. CDR3 length: 17 residues. With 1 base clipped from V and 3 bases from J, the junction kept 8 bases outside the gene matches. Germline V lookup: CDR1 SGHTA, CDR2 FQGNSA. The CDR3 bases are TGTGCCAGCAGCTTAGGGGGACTAGCGGTCAGTCTCTACGAGCAGTACTTC. Its translation is CASSLGGLAVSLYEQYF.